The source of this T cell receptor (beta chain) is a study of T cells in Graves' hyperthyroidism and ophthalmopathy. At least ten counts were recorded for this clonotype. V dropped 2 bases and J dropped 3 bases, with 12 bases sitting between them. There are 15 residues in the CDR3. CDR1 and CDR2 (germline): SGHRS, YFSETQ. Hyperthyroidism had been newly diagnosed in patients aged 18 to 65, and its duration was under 2 months. Using roughly 9.4 ml of fresh peripheral blood, PBMCs were prepared. Authors of the study amplified TCR beta CDR3 regions from RNA transcripts. First-round RT-PCR targeting the TCR CDR3 was performed with the HTBI primer set. MiXCR was run by TCRdb on the multiplex PCR reads, yielding one entry per CDR3 protein. The data contain fewer than 250,000 distinct CDR3 sequences, 17% of them singletons.

This receptor was taken from a man aged 45-65 years with Graves' hyperthyroidism. Input material: blood. This chain connects TRBV5-1 to TRBJ2-1, with D tentatively TRBD1 or TRBD2 (5 bases each). The DNA of the CDR3 is TGCGCCAGCAGCTTACGGGACGGATTCTACAATGAGCAGTTCTTC. Its translation is CASSLRDGFYNEQFF.